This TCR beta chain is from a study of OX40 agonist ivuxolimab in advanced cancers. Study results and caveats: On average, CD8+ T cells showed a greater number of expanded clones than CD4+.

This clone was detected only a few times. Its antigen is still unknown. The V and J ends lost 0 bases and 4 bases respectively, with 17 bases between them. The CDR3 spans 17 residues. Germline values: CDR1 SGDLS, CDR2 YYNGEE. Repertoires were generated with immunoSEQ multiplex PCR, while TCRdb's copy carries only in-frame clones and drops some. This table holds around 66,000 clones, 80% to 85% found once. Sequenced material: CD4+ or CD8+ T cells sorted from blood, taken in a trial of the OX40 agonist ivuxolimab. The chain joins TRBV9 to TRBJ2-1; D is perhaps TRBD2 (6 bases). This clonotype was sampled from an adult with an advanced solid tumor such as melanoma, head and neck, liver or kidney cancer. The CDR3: CASSVGGAGRLYNEQFF. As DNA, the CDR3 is TGTGCCAGCAGCGTAGGTGGGGCGGGACGCCTGTACAATGAGCAGTTCTTC.